What follows describes a single T cell receptor beta chain. Antigen: not known. Time point here: pretreatment peripheral blood. The germline V gene has CDR1 SGDLS and CDR2 YYNGEE. The CDR3 runs 16 residues. V lost 4 bases and J lost 4; bases outside the gene matches: 11. TCRdb keeps only in-frame clones here, not all; method: immunoSEQ multiplex PCR. The table shows about 95,000 clones, with 87% occurring only once. The data were obtained in a study of PD-L1 blockade in urothelial cancer. About the research overall: Blood drawn 3 weeks (second dose) and 6 weeks after treatment start was analyzed. Study-wide results and limits: Durable benefit was linked to greater 3-week expansion of tumor-associated blood clones.

The chain combines TRBV9 with TRBJ1-3, with TRBD1 matching over 7 bases. The clonotype was recovered from a man aged 55 to 70 with urothelial cancer. The source was PBMCs, collected around atezolizumab (anti-PD-L1) treatment. CDR3 DNA: TGTGCCAGCAGCCCCTCCGAAAGGGGGCTGGGAAACACCATATATTTT. Translated: CASSPSERGLGNTIYF.